What follows describes a single TCR beta chain. CDR3 length equals 17 residues. Trimming removed 4 bases from V and 4 bases from J, with 23 bases in between. Germline CDR1 and CDR2: MDHEN and SYDVKM. Assay used: immunoSEQ multiplex PCR; TCRdb lists only in-frame clones, some missing. Found here are roughly 2.2 million clones, roughly 92% of them singletons; the top ten hold 0.3% to 0.45%. This sample stems from a study of shared clonotypes between healthy human individuals. The receptor was derived from a man younger than 35 in good health. Some clones in this sample may be carry-over from other donors' samples. Sequencing used naive CD4+ T cells from PBMCs. Specified subset: CD45RA+ positively selected. The rearrangement links TRBV28 to TRBJ2-7; weak D call: TRBD1 (6 bases). The CDR3 region has the DNA TGTGCCAGCAGTTGGGGGCGTTTGAAGAGCCTGCGGTACGAGCAGTACTTC. This sequence encodes CASSWGRLKSLRYEQYF.